Reported below is one TCR beta chain. Its matching antigen is unknown. Other DNA sequences in the same sample also yield this CDR3. The data belong to a study of shared clonotypes between healthy human individuals. Study outcomes and limitations: It was the non-shared clonotypes that had lower generation probabilities than clonotypes shared by all four donors. Among the subsets, naive ones generally showed larger estimated richness than memory ones.

Donors, without exception, were Caucasian adults residing in Nashville, Tennessee. Clones were read by immunoSEQ multiplex PCR, and TCRdb kept only the in-frame ones, dropping some. The sample lists over a million clones; roughly 96% were seen once. V lost 0 bases to trimming and J lost 3 bases, with 8 bases between them. The CDR3 consists of 14 residues. Germline CDR1 SGHRS, CDR2 YFSETQ. The sequenced material came from naive CD4+ T cells sorted from blood. The subset is: CD45RA+ positively selected. This chain links TRBV5-1 with TRBJ2-3; possibly TRBD2 for D (6 bases). This TCR came from a man aged 30 to 39 in good health. CDR3 sequence (DNA): TGCGCCAGCAGCTTGGCCCTAGCGACAGATACGCAGTATTTT. Translated, it gives CASSLALATDTQYF.